Each of the 25 T cell receptor beta chains below was sequenced from the same sample in a study of cytomegalovirus exposure and HLA in healthy donors. PCR amplification relied on 60 Vbeta primers (plus 13 Jbeta primers). This table comes from immunoSEQ multiplex PCR, and its TCRdb copy is limited to in-frame clones, with some not included. The sample consists of 120,000 or so clones, 75% to 85% of them appearing once. Sequenced sample: PBMCs. The receptors here all came from a woman in her forties or fifties in good health and CMV-seropositive.

This clone has just a few counts. The chain combines TRBV4-3 with TRBJ2-7; 10 bases are shared with TRBD2. This CDR3 spans 16 amino acids. Germline V CDR1 and CDR2: LGHNA, YSLEER. After removal of 5 bases from V and 1 base from J, the junction contained 8 bases not matched to a gene. CDR3 loop: CASSSYASGGSYEQYF. The CDR3 nucleotides are TGCGCCAGCAGCTCTTATGCTAGCGGGGGTTCCTACGAGCAGTACTTC.

This chain connects TRBV7-2 to TRBJ2-7; D is ambiguous. This CDR3 comprises 13 residues. Trimming cost V 4 bases and J 6 bases, with 13 bases left between them. Germline V gene data show CDR1 as SGHTA and CDR2 as FQGNSA. DNA of the CDR3: TGTGCCAGCAGCTCACAACTACGGTCCGAGCAGTACTTC. Its translation: CASSSQLRSEQYF.

The V call is TRBV10-1, the J call TRBJ1-2; D remains unclear. The CDR3 covers 15 residues. Germline V gene sequence: CDR1 WNHNN, CDR2 SYGVQD (reference sequence). Trimming cost V 4 bases and J 0 bases, with 12 bases left between them. CDR3 residues: CASSGNRTTNYGYTF. CDR3 sequence (DNA): TGCGCCAGCAGTGGAAACCGTACAACTAACTATGGCTACACCTTC.

This chain connects TRBV7-2 to TRBJ2-3; TRBD1 aligns across 8 bases. V was clipped by 5 bases and J by 4 bases; unmatched bases: 8. Germline values: CDR1 SGHTA, CDR2 FQGNSA. The length of the CDR3 is 15 residues. The CDR3 loop is CASSRPGQAADTQYF. The CDR3 region has the DNA TGTGCCAGCAGCCGCCCGGGACAGGCGGCAGATACGCAGTATTTT.

This clone was counted once. This rearrangement joins TRBV7-2 to TRBJ2-3, with a tentative D call TRBD1 (6 bases). V was clipped by 6 bases and J by 1 base, with 20 bases between them. Germline lookup yields CDR1 SGHTA and CDR2 FQGNSA. The CDR3 extends over 17 amino acids. In DNA, the CDR3 is TGTGCCAGCAGTTCGTACCAGGGGCTAGCACGCACAGATACGCAGTATTTT. This gives the protein CASSSYQGLARTDTQYF.

The chain joins TRBV30 to TRBJ2-5; D might be TRBD2 (5 bases). The CDR3 spans 13 residues. Trimming removed 7 bases from V and 1 base from J, with 13 bases in between. Germline CDR1 reads GTSNPN; CDR2 reads SVGIG (reference sequence). DNA of the CDR3: TGTGCCTCCCGGTCTCGGGGCCAAGAGACCCAGTACTTC. Translated: CASRSRGQETQYF.

This sequence joins TRBV5-4 and TRBJ1-2; 10 positions agree with TRBD1. CDR3 size: 15 residues. The germline gives CDR1 SGHNT, CDR2 YYREEE (reference sequence). J was trimmed by 4 bases and V by 3 bases; bases with no gene match: 6. CDR3 sequence (DNA): TGTGCCAGCAGCTCCCGGACAGGGGGAGGCTATGGCTACACCTTC. It is translated as CASSSRTGGGYGYTF.

The chain uses TRBV6-5 and TRBJ2-3; 7 bases line up with TRBD2. Unmatched junction bases numbered 12, after V lost 6 bases and J lost 6 bases. Germline V gene lookup returns CDR1 MNHEY and CDR2 SVGAGI. The CDR3 length is 15 residues. The CDR3 bases are TGTGCCAGCAGAACATCGGGACTACCCCACGATACGCAGTATTTT. The encoded protein is CASRTSGLPHDTQYF.

This clone was seen a single time. The V and J genes are TRBV6-1 and TRBJ1-5; 8 nucleotides line up with TRBD1. With 4 bases clipped from V and 6 bases from J, the junction kept 11 bases outside the gene matches. From germline, CDR1 is MNHNS and CDR2 SASEGT. CDR3 length: 16 residues. CDR3 protein: CASSGGQAARVQPQHF. The DNA for the CDR3 is TGTGCCAGCAGTGGGGGACAGGCGGCTCGCGTTCAGCCCCAGCATTTT.

The chain uses TRBV7-9 and TRBJ1-4; 7 positions agree with TRBD1. V was clipped by 5 bases and J by 4 bases; unmatched bases: 7. The CDR3 totals 15 residues. Per the germline V gene, CDR1 is SEHNR and CDR2 is FQNEAQ (reference sequence). CDR3 amino acids: CASSLRQGHNEKLFF. In nucleotides, the CDR3 is TGTGCCAGCAGCCTCCGACAGGGACATAATGAAAAACTGTTTTTT.

The V call is TRBV27, the J call TRBJ2-1, with 11 positions matching TRBD2. CDR3 length equals 15 residues. V gave up 6 bases and J gave up 6 bases; unmatched junction bases: 7. CDR1 MNHEY and CDR2 SMNVEV come from the germline V gene (reference sequence). The CDR3 loop reads CASRTTSGGLNEQFF. The CDR3 region has the DNA TGTGCCAGCAGGACAACTAGCGGGGGCCTCAATGAGCAGTTCTTC.

This chain links TRBV7-9 with TRBJ2-7; TRBD1 agrees at 8 bases. Germline assignment: CDR1 SEHNR and CDR2 FQNEAQ (reference sequence). The CDR3 runs 14 residues. V gave up 4 bases and J gave up 4 bases; unmatched junction bases: 6. CDR3 region: CASSSGTGIYEQYF. DNA for the CDR3: TGTGCCAGCAGCTCCGGGACAGGAATTTACGAGCAGTACTTC. The complete variable domain, with remaining parts taken from reference TRBV7-9 and TRBJ2-7, reads DTGVSQNPRHKITKRGQNVTFRCDPISEHNRLYWYRQTLGQGPEFLTYFQNEAQLEKSRLLSDRFSAERPKGSFSTLEIQRTEQGDSAMYLCASSSGTGIYEQYFGPGTRLTVT.

The table lists this clone with a few counts. The chain carries TRBV11-3 and TRBJ1-4, with D uncertain. Germline CDR1 is SGHNT and CDR2 is YENEEA. This CDR3 has 14 residues. Trimming took off 1 base at V and 3 bases at J, with 6 bases between the two ends. This CDR3 is CASSLGGANEKLFF. The CDR3 bases are TGTGCCAGCAGCTTAGGTGGAGCTAATGAAAAACTGTTTTTT.

This clone was seen more than once but under ten times. The chain links TRBV7-6 to TRBJ2-7; 9 bases agree with TRBD2. V shed 4 bases and J 5 bases; nucleotides not matched to a gene: 15. The length of the CDR3 is 17 residues. Germline V gene data show CDR1 as SGHVS and CDR2 as FNYEAQ. The CDR3 sequence: CASSSGTSPPYGHEQYF. The CDR3 DNA sequence: TGTGCCAGCAGCTCCGGGACTAGCCCACCTTACGGCCACGAGCAGTACTTC.

This chain uses TRBV18 with TRBJ2-3, with 12 bases that match TRBD2. With V trimmed by 5 bases and J by 6 bases, 9 bases remained unmatched. Germline-derived CDR1 and CDR2 are KGHSH and LQKENI. The CDR3 totals 16 residues. Here the CDR3 DNA reads TGTGCCAGCTCAGCTTCCGGGACTAGCGGGCTGGATACGCAGTATTTT. Protein product: CASSASGTSGLDTQYF.

The genes are TRBV6-1 and TRBJ1-2, with 7 bases aligning to TRBD1. The CDR3 totals 13 residues. Germline trimming cut 6 bases from V and 2 bases from J; bases unmatched to any gene: 3. Per germline, CDR1 MNHNS and CDR2 SASEGT. The CDR3 DNA sequence: TGTGCCAGCAGGGCGGGACAGAACTATGGCTACACCTTC. Protein product: CASRAGQNYGYTF.

This clone was counted a few times. The chain couples TRBV29-1 to TRBJ2-3, with D possibly TRBD1 on 6 matching bases. Trimming shortened V by 5 bases and J by 2 bases, and 14 bases separated the two germline ends. The germline gives CDR1 SQVTM, CDR2 ANQGSEA. The CDR3 loop spans 14 amino acids. The CDR3 nucleotides are TGCAGCGTTAAAGGAGGACAGTACACAGATACGCAGTATTTT. As protein: CSVKGGQYTDTQYF.

This clone was found a few times. The rearrangement links TRBV5-1 to TRBJ1-1, with no clear D. V was clipped by 0 bases and J by 1 base, with 7 bases between them. The CDR3 runs to 14 residues. In germline, CDR1 is SGHRS, CDR2 YFSETQ. The CDR3 here is CASSLVTGNTEAFF. The CDR3 DNA is TGCGCCAGCAGCTTGGTGACGGGGAACACTGAAGCTTTCTTT.

V gene TRBV5-1 combines with J gene TRBJ2-5, with 7 bases fitting TRBD1. Germline CDR1 and CDR2: SGHRS and YFSETQ. V shed 0 bases and J 5 bases; nucleotides not matched to a gene: 7. The CDR3 loop spans 15 amino acids. The CDR3 loop is CASSLDQDRVETQYF. The CDR3, as DNA: TGCGCCAGCAGCTTGGACCAAGACAGGGTCGAGACCCAGTACTTC.

The table lists this clone with a few counts. V usage is TRBV11-2 and J usage is TRBJ1-4; D is unclear. V lost 5 bases and J lost 3, with 4 bases in between. The V gene's germline CDR1 is SGHAT and CDR2 FQNNGV. This CDR3 has 12 amino acids. CDR3 bases: TGTGCCAGCAGCCAGTCTAATGAAAAACTGTTTTTT. Amino acid sequence: CASSQSNEKLFF. The full variable domain, rest sourced from reference TRBV11-2 and TRBJ1-4, is EAGVAQSPRYKIIEKRQSVAFWCNPISGHATLYWYQQILGQGPKLLIQFQNNGVVDDSQLPKDRFSAERLKGVDSTLKIQPAKLEDSAVYLCASSQSNEKLFFGSGTQLSVL.

J is TRBJ2-7 and V is TRBV5-8; possibly TRBD2 for D (5 bases). The CDR3 covers 15 residues. The germline CDR1 and CDR2 sequences are SGHTS and YDEGEE. Trimming took 4 bases from V and 6 from J, leaving 20 bases between them. CDR3 amino acids: CASSQPDRGLREQYF. CDR3 DNA: TGTGCCAGCAGCCAACCAGACCGGGGTCTCCGCGAGCAGTACTTC. The whole variable domain, remainder taken from reference TRBV5-8 and TRBJ2-7, is EAGVTQSPTHLIKTRGQQATLRCSPISGHTSVYWYQQALGLGLQFLLWYDEGEERNRGNFPPRFSGRQFPNYSSELNVNALELEDSALYLCASSQPDRGLREQYFGPGTRLTVT.

V gene TRBV7-9 combines with J gene TRBJ2-3; 13 positions match TRBD2. Germline CDR1 is SEHNR and CDR2 is FQNEAQ (reference sequence). There are 17 residues in the CDR3. J gave up 4 bases and V 5 bases, and 9 bases lay outside the gene matches. As DNA, the CDR3 is TGTGCCAGCAGCCCAAGGACTAGCGGGGGACTTTCAGATACGCAGTATTTT. It specifies CASSPRTSGGLSDTQYF.

Written as DNA, the CDR3 is TGTGCCAGCAGATATGACAGTTACGAGCAGTACTTC. Translation gives CASRYDSYEQYF. The chain employs TRBV6-1 and TRBJ2-7, with D possibly being TRBD1 (5 bases). Trimming shortened V by 6 bases and J by 4 bases, and 10 bases separated the two germline ends. Germline-derived CDR1 and CDR2 are MNHNS and SASEGT. The CDR3 has 12 residues.

In this sample, this clone turned up a few times. The V and J genes are TRBV6-1 and TRBJ2-7; D is ambiguous. The germline V and J ends were trimmed by 2 bases and 2 bases, with 10 bases remaining between them. CDR1 is MNHNS, CDR2 SASEGT, per germline. CDR3 length: 14 amino acids. The CDR3 DNA follows: TGTGCCAGCAGTGAACCTTCTCGGGCCTACGAGCAGTACTTC. It translates to CASSEPSRAYEQYF.

The chain combines TRBV14 with TRBJ2-2; D gene uncertain. The CDR3 loop spans 13 amino acids. Trimming pared 4 bases from V and 7 bases from J, leaving 10 bases between. The germline CDR1 and CDR2 sequences are SGHDN and FVKESK. As DNA, the CDR3 is TGTGCCAGCAGCCGGAGTTTAATCGGGGAGCTGTTTTTT. Amino acid sequence: CASSRSLIGELFF.